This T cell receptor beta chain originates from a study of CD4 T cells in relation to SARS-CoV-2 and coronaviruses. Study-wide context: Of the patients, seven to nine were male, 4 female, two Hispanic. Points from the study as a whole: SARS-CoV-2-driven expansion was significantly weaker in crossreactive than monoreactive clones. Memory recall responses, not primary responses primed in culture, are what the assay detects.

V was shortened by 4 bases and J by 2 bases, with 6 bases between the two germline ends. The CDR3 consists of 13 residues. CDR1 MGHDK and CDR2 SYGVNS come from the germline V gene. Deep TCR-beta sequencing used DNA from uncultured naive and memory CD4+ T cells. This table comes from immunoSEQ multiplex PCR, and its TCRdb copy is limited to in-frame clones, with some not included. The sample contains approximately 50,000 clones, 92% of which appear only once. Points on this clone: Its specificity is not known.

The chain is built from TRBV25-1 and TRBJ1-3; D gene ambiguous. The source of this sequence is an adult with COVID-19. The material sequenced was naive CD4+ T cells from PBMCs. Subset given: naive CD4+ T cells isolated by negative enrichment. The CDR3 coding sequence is TGTGCCAGCAGTGCTACAGCTGGAAACACCATATATTTT. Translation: CASSATAGNTIYF.